This T cell receptor beta chain derives from a study of T cell responses to AZD1222 COVID-19 vaccine. Sequenced by immunoSEQ multiplex PCR; TCRdb stores in-frame clones only, minus some. The sample has fewer than 120,000 clones, around 89% seen once. The CDR3 loop spans 14 amino acids. The V gene lost 3 bases and the J gene lost 3 bases, with 8 bases spanning the gap. CDR1 and CDR2 (germline): SGHAT, FQNNGV. The chain has TRBV11-2 and TRBJ2-2; no clear D gene. This specimen was peripheral blood, taken on day 0 of AZD1222 vaccination. This TCR was sampled from an adult in good health. CDR3: CASSFRRYTGELFF. In DNA form, the CDR3 reads TGTGCCAGCAGCTTTCGCCGTTACACCGGGGAGCTGTTTTTT. The full variable domain, with the rest looked up from reference TRBV11-2 and TRBJ2-2, is EAGVAQSPRYKIIEKRQSVAFWCNPISGHATLYWYQQILGQGPKLLIQFQNNGVVDDSQLPKDRFSAERLKGVDSTLKIQPAKLEDSAVYLCASSFRRYTGELFFGEGSRLTVL.